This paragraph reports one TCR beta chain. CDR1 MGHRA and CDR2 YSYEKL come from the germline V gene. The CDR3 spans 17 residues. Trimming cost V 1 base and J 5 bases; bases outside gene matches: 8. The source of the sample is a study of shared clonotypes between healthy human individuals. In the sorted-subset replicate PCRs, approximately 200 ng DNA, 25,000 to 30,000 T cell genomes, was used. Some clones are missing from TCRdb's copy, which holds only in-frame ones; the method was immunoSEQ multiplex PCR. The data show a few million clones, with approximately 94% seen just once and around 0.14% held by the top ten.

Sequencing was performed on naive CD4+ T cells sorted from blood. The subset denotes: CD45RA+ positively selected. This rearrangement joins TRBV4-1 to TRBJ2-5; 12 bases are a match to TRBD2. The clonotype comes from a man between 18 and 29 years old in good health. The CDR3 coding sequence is TGCGCCAGCAGCCAAGTGTCTAGCGGGGGGGCCCGGGAGACCCAGTACTTC. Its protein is CASSQVSSGGARETQYF.